These 16 T cell receptor beta chains share one sample of origin, sequenced in a study of blood T cell repertoires in COVID-19. Here immunoSEQ multiplex PCR was the method, and the copy in TCRdb shows in-frame clones only, minus some. This sample carries about 74,000 clones, approximately 89% of them seen once, and the ten largest clones take around 4.9%. The specimen was peripheral blood. The receptor source for this set is a woman aged 60-75 years with active COVID-19.

This chain joins TRBV7-2 and TRBJ1-2, with TRBD1 matching 9 bases. The J segment lost 10 bases and the V segment lost 4 bases, leaving 10 bases of the junction unmatched. The CDR3 has 14 amino acids. The germline V gene has CDR1 SGHTA and CDR2 FQGNSA. CDR3 amino acids: CASSSDRGGFDYTF. CDR3 DNA sequence: TGTGCCAGCAGCTCGGACAGGGGTGGTTTCGACTACACCTTC. Variable domain in full (rest from reference TRBV7-2 and TRBJ1-2): GAGVSQSPSNKVTEKGKDVELRCDPISGHTALYWYRQSLGQGLEFLIYFQGNSAPDKSGLPSDRFSAERTGGSVSTLTIQRTQQEDSAVYLCASSSDRGGFDYTFGSGTRLTVV.

The V call is TRBV6-5, the J call TRBJ1-4; a possible D gene is TRBD1 (5 bases). V was pared by 7 bases and J by 0 bases, with 12 bases between. The CDR3 length is 15 residues. Germline V gene lookup returns CDR1 MNHEY and CDR2 SVGAGI. CDR3 sequence: CASNRGTSTNEKLFF. In DNA, the CDR3 is TGTGCCAGCAATCGGGGGACCTCAACTAATGAAAAACTGTTTTTT.

V usage is TRBV7-2 and J usage is TRBJ1-2; D is uncertain. V was clipped by 3 bases and J by 1 base, with 12 bases between them. This CDR3 has 15 amino acids. Germline V gene lookup returns CDR1 SGHTA and CDR2 FQGNSA. In DNA, the CDR3 is TGTGCCAGCAGCTTGACCTCGGGTTTTAACTATGGCTACACCTTC. Amino acid sequence: CASSLTSGFNYGYTF. Full variable domain (missing parts from reference TRBV7-2 and TRBJ1-2): GAGVSQSPSNKVTEKGKDVELRCDPISGHTALYWYRQSLGQGLEFLIYFQGNSAPDKSGLPSDRFSAERTGGSVSTLTIQRTQQEDSAVYLCASSLTSGFNYGYTFGSGTRLTVV.

The count of this clone is one. The CDR3 sequence: CASSLGNPTSSYEQYF. In nucleotides, the CDR3 is TGTGCCAGCAGCTTGGGAAACCCGACTAGCTCCTACGAGCAGTACTTC. The gene calls are TRBV5-4 and TRBJ2-7, with D possibly matching TRBD2 (6 bases). V gave up 0 bases and J gave up 0 bases, with 13 bases separating them. This CDR3 is built from 16 residues. Looked up from germline, CDR1 is SGHNT and CDR2 is YYREEE (reference sequence).

This rearrangement joins TRBV11-3 to TRBJ2-1; the D is unclear. The CDR3 is 15 residues long. Trimming cost V 0 bases and J 0 bases, with 6 bases left between them. CDR1 SGHNT and CDR2 YENEEA come from the germline V gene. The chain's CDR3 is CASSLETGSYNEQFF. The CDR3, as DNA: TGTGCCAGCAGCTTAGAAACGGGCTCCTACAATGAGCAGTTCTTC.

The rearrangement joins TRBV7-9 to TRBJ2-3; D may be TRBD2 (5 bases). The CDR3 consists of 18 residues. Germline V lookup: CDR1 SEHNR, CDR2 FQNEAQ (reference sequence). V dropped 5 bases and J dropped 3 bases, with 24 bases sitting between them. For the CDR3, the DNA is TGTGCCAGCAGCGGTTGGGCCGGGAAATCTGGTAGGACAGATACGCAGTATTTT. This codes for CASSGWAGKSGRTDTQYF.

The gene calls are TRBV19 and TRBJ1-2; D is ambiguous. The V gene's germline CDR1 is LNHDA and CDR2 SQIVND (reference sequence). CDR3 length equals 13 residues. Trimming cost V 4 bases and J 6 bases, with 12 bases left between them. CDR3 coding DNA: TGTGCCAGTAGTACCCCCTCTGGGCATGGCTACACCTTC. This translates into CASSTPSGHGYTF.

This clone was recorded once. V is TRBV11-3 and J is TRBJ1-1; D not resolved. Per germline, CDR1 SGHNT and CDR2 YENEEA. The V end lost 1 base, the J end lost 5 bases, and 8 bases lay between the germline ends. The CDR3 totals 13 residues. CDR3: CASSLGATTEAFF. The CDR3, as DNA: TGTGCCAGCAGCTTAGGGGCGACGACTGAAGCTTTCTTT. The complete variable domain, with remaining parts taken from reference TRBV11-3 and TRBJ1-1, reads EAGVVQSPRYKIIEKKQPVAFWCNPISGHNTLYWYLQNLGQGPELLIRYENEEAVDDSQLPKDRFSAERLKGVDSTLKIQPAELGDSAVYLCASSLGATTEAFFGQGTRLTVV.

V usage is TRBV6-5 and J usage is TRBJ1-1; maybe TRBD1 (5 bases). Germline values: CDR1 MNHEY, CDR2 SVGAGI. This CDR3 has 15 residues. V shed 5 bases and J shed 1 base, with 14 bases lying between them. The CDR3 region is CASSPIDSQNTEAFF. The CDR3 DNA is TGTGCCAGCAGTCCGATTGACAGTCAGAACACTGAAGCTTTCTTT.

With regard to this clone: Different DNA sequences within this sample yield the same CDR3. V is TRBV12-3 or TRBV12-4 and J is TRBJ2-3; D not certain. This CDR3 region has 12 residues. Trimming pared 5 bases from V and 3 bases from J, leaving 6 bases between. The CDR3 spells CASSPGTDTQYF. The CDR3 DNA follows: TGTGCCAGCAGTCCCGGGACAGATACGCAGTATTTT.

The rearrangement links TRBV30 to TRBJ2-3; the D gene is possibly TRBD2 (6 bases). This CDR3 spans 14 amino acids. Trimming removed 0 bases from V and 5 bases from J, with 12 bases in between. In germline, CDR1 is GTSNPN, CDR2 SVGIG (reference sequence). CDR3 coding DNA: TGTGCCTGGAGTGTGGAGGAAGCGGGAGATACGCAGTATTTT. Protein sequence: CAWSVEEAGDTQYF.

This clone was observed a single time. A junction boundary mismatches the germline segment, possibly from a read error. The rearrangement joins TRBV2 to TRBJ2-7; the D is unclear. The CDR3 consists of 11 residues. Germline V lookup: CDR1 SNHLY, CDR2 FYNNEI. CDR3 in amino acids: CASRSVDSPLF. The CDR3, as DNA: TGTGCCAGCAGATCCGTAGATTCCCCCCTCTTC.

The chain uses TRBV11-2 and TRBJ1-2; D gene unclear. Trimming took 7 bases from V and 2 from J, leaving 20 bases between them. The CDR3 length is 16 residues. CDR1 and CDR2 from the germline V gene are SGHAT and FQNNGV. The CDR3 here is CASTSTEQLHNYGYTF. CDR3 nucleotides: TGTGCCAGCACCTCAACAGAGCAGCTACACAACTATGGCTACACCTTC. Based on the CDR3 plus reference TRBV11-2 and TRBJ1-2, the full variable domain is EAGVAQSPRYKIIEKRQSVAFWCNPISGHATLYWYQQILGQGPKLLIQFQNNGVVDDSQLPKDRFSAERLKGVDSTLKIQPAKLEDSAVYLCASTSTEQLHNYGYTFGSGTRLTVV.

The V and J genes are TRBV9 and TRBJ2-3; 7 positions match TRBD2. The length of the CDR3 is 16 residues. CDR1 is SGDLS and CDR2 is YYNGEE in the germline V gene. The junction had 7 bases not matched to a gene; V was cut back by 0 bases and J by 3 bases. The CDR3 loop reads CASSVGGGQTTDTQYF. Here the CDR3 DNA reads TGTGCCAGCAGCGTAGGGGGAGGGCAGACGACAGATACGCAGTATTTT.

The CDR3 reads CASTRGVEAFF. The CDR3 DNA reads as TGTGCCAGTACTAGGGGCGTAGAAGCTTTCTTT. V gene TRBV19 combines with J gene TRBJ1-1; D is perhaps TRBD1 (5 bases). Germline CDR1 LNHDA, CDR2 SQIVND (reference sequence). The ends were cut back, 7 bases at V and 8 bases at J, with 11 bases in the middle. The CDR3 covers 11 residues. The full variable domain, completed using reference TRBV19 and TRBJ1-1, is DGGITQSPKYLFRKEGQNVTLSCEQNLNHDAMYWYRQDPGQGLRLIYYSQIVNDFQKGDIAEGYSVSREKKESFPLTVTSAQKNPTAFYLCASTRGVEAFFGQGTRLTVV.

This clone was seen just once. The genes are TRBV5-1 and TRBJ2-1; TRBD1 matches at 11 bases. The trim removed 4 bases at V and 6 bases at J, leaving 6 bases unmatched. CDR3 length equals 15 residues. Looked up from germline, CDR1 is SGHRS and CDR2 is YFSETQ. In DNA form, the CDR3 reads TGCGCCAGCAGCAACCGGGACAGGGGGGGCAATGAGCAGTTCTTC. Protein: CASSNRDRGGNEQFF.